Each of the 15 T cell receptor beta chains below was sequenced from the same sample in a study of T cell repertoires in aging, cancer and after chemotherapy. Amplification of TCR beta used genomic DNA extracted from peripheral blood. Rearranged V-D-J TRB sequences were amplified with a mixed TRB-A/B primer pool. In TCRdb, the multiplex PCR reads were re-called with MiXCR into one record per CDR3 protein. The sample lists more than 1,300 distinct CDR3 sequences, 21% occurring once. The material sequenced was blood. The receptors come from a human donor with a solid tumor.

This clonotype was picked up a small number of times. V usage is TRBV28 and J usage is TRBJ2-6; D call uncertain. Germline V CDR1 and CDR2: MDHEN, SYDVKM. This CDR3 contains 17 residues. The V end was cut by 5 bases, the J end by 0 bases, with 14 bases between. The CDR3 DNA sequence: TGTGCCAGCAGTCCCATGAAACAGAGCTCTGGGGCCAACGTCCTGACTTTC. Translating it yields CASSPMKQSSGANVLTF. The full variable domain, rest sourced from reference TRBV28 and TRBJ2-6, is DVKVTQSSRYLVKRTGEKVFLECVQDMDHENMFWYRQDPGLGLRLIYFSYDVKMKEKGDIPEGYSVSREKKERFSLILESASTNQTSMYLCASSPMKQSSGANVLTFGAGSRLTVL.

In this sample, this clonotype is medium-sized. The CDR3 nucleotides read TGTGCCACCAGTGACGCCTCGAGGGGGAATCAGCCCCAGCATTTT. It specifies CATSDASRGNQPQHF. The J gene is TRBJ1-5, the V gene TRBV24-1, with a tentative D call TRBD1 (6 bases). V lost 4 bases to trimming and J lost 4 bases, with 13 bases between them. The germline CDR1 and CDR2 sequences are KGHDR and SFDVKD. This CDR3 is 15 amino acids long.

The table lists this clonotype with a few counts. The V and J genes are TRBV20-1 and TRBJ2-1, with D tentatively TRBD2 (5 bases). V lost 4 bases to trimming and J lost 4 bases, with 14 bases between them. The germline V gene has CDR1 DFQATT and CDR2 SNEGSKA (reference sequence). This CDR3 region has 14 residues. The CDR3 loop is CSAIRTGTYNEQFF. The DNA for the CDR3 is TGCAGTGCTATCCGAACGGGAACTTACAATGAGCAGTTCTTC.

This clonotype is medium-sized within its sample. This rearrangement joins TRBV10-3 to TRBJ2-5; D might be TRBD1 (6 bases). The CDR3 has 13 residues. Trimming stripped 9 bases from V and 1 base from J, with 12 bases between. CDR1 ENHRY and CDR2 SYGVKD come from the germline V gene. The CDR3 reads CAIHRDIQETQYF. The CDR3 DNA reads as TGTGCCATACACCGGGACATCCAAGAGACCCAGTACTTC.

This clonotype is medium-sized by share. V is TRBV12-3 or TRBV12-4 and J is TRBJ2-2, with D perhaps assigned TRBD1 or TRBD2 (5 bases each). This CDR3 is 16 amino acids long. Trimming left V 4 bases short and J 6 bases short, with 18 bases between. CDR3 coding DNA: TGTGCCAGCAGTTCCTACTGGGACCCTGGCGCCGGGGAGCTGTTTTTT. This codes for CASSSYWDPGAGELFF.

This clonotype was observed a handful of times. This sequence joins TRBV13 and TRBJ2-1, with TRBD1 identical over 9 bases. With 6 bases clipped from V and 9 bases from J, the junction kept 15 bases outside the gene matches. The germline CDR1 and CDR2 sequences are PRHDT and FYEKMQ (reference sequence). The CDR3 length is 16 residues. This chain's CDR3 is CASSPSQGAILPEQFF. Written as DNA, the CDR3 is TGTGCCAGCAGTCCTTCACAGGGGGCGATTCTCCCTGAGCAGTTCTTC.

This clonotype qualifies as large. The chain links TRBV19 to TRBJ1-1, with D perhaps TRBD1 (6 bases). Germline V gene lookup returns CDR1 LNHDA and CDR2 SQIVND (reference sequence). The CDR3 loop spans 15 amino acids. Trimming shortened V by 4 bases and J by 1 base, and 13 bases separated the two germline ends. CDR3 sequence (DNA): TGTGCCAGTAGTAGGACAGCGACACCGAACACTGAAGCTTTCTTT. Protein sequence: CASSRTATPNTEAFF.

This clonotype rates as large. This chain connects TRBV30 to TRBJ2-3, with D possibly TRBD2 on 6 matching bases. The V and J ends lost 1 base and 4 bases respectively, with 12 bases between them. CDR1 and CDR2 (germline): GTSNPN, SVGIG (reference sequence). The CDR3 loop spans 14 amino acids. The CDR3 DNA sequence: TGTGCCTGGAGTGCCCCAGGAGGGGCAGATACGCAGTATTTT. Encoded protein: CAWSAPGGADTQYF.

This rearrangement joins TRBV11-3 to TRBJ2-3, with TRBD2 matching over 11 bases. The germline V gene encodes CDR1 SGHNT and CDR2 YENEEA. The CDR3 runs 16 residues. The trim removed 5 bases at V and 3 bases at J, leaving 7 bases unmatched. The CDR3 sequence: CASSTPSGGSTDTQYF. The CDR3 DNA reads as TGTGCCAGCAGCACCCCTAGCGGGGGGTCGACAGATACGCAGTATTTT.

Sample share makes this clonotype medium-sized. The chain is built from TRBV20-1 and TRBJ2-3; the D gene is possibly TRBD2 (6 bases). Trimming removed 3 bases at V and 4 bases at J, with 14 bases between. The CDR3 is 14 amino acids. Germline lookup yields CDR1 DFQATT and CDR2 SNEGSKA (reference sequence). The CDR3 nucleotides read TGCAGTGCTAGGGACCCCGGAGGGGCAGATACGCAGTATTTT. Its translation is CSARDPGGADTQYF.

V gene TRBV15 combines with J gene TRBJ2-1; 9 bases are shared with TRBD2. This CDR3 is 15 amino acids long. CDR1 LNHNV and CDR2 YYDKDF come from the germline V gene (reference sequence). V shed 2 bases and J 5 bases; nucleotides not matched to a gene: 4. CDR3 loop: CATSRNSGRNNEQFF. The CDR3 DNA reads as TGTGCCACCAGCAGAAATAGCGGGAGAAACAATGAGCAGTTCTTC.

The CDR3 reads CASSLVQGTTEAFF. Here the CDR3 DNA reads TGTGCCAGCAGCTTAGTACAGGGAACCACTGAAGCTTTCTTT. The V call is TRBV11-3, the J call TRBJ1-1, with D perhaps matching TRBD1 (6 bases). The CDR3 has 14 residues. In germline, CDR1 is SGHNT, CDR2 YENEEA. Between the trimmed V and J ends, which lost 1 base and 4 bases, there was a span of 10 bases.

This clonotype is large (0.1 to 1%). The V and J genes are TRBV19 and TRBJ1-2, with D possibly matching TRBD1 (5 bases). The CDR3 extends over 16 amino acids. CDR1 is LNHDA, CDR2 SQIVND, per germline (reference sequence). V lost 6 bases and J lost 4, with 21 bases in between. The CDR3 region is CASRSVGSGTTYGYTF. The CDR3 coding sequence is TGTGCCAGTAGATCGGTCGGGTCAGGGACGACCTATGGCTACACCTTC.

The CDR3 spells CASSDGRLYNSPLHF. CDR3 in DNA: TGTGCCAGCAGTGATGGGCGGCTCTATAATTCACCCCTCCACTTT. The chain is built from TRBV2 and TRBJ1-6; no definite D call. CDR1 and CDR2 (germline): SNHLY, FYNNEI. V gave up 3 bases and J gave up 3 bases, with 9 bases separating them. This CDR3 contains 15 residues. The whole variable domain, filled in from reference TRBV2 and TRBJ1-6, reads EPEVTQTPSHQVTQMGQEVILRCVPISNHLYFYWYRQILGQKVEFLVSFYNNEISEKSEIFDDQFSVERPDGSNFTLKIRSTKLEDSAMYFCASSDGRLYNSPLHFGNGTRLTVT.

The chain recombines TRBV9 with TRBJ2-7, with 8 bases that match TRBD2. The trim removed 4 bases at V and 2 bases at J, leaving 5 bases unmatched. Germline CDR1 SGDLS, CDR2 YYNGEE. The CDR3 totals 14 residues. CDR3 sequence (DNA): TGTGCCAGCAGCCCGGGGGGGGAAGCCTACGAGCAGTACTTC. This gives the protein CASSPGGEAYEQYF. Filled out from reference TRBV9 and TRBJ2-7, the complete variable domain reads DSGVTQTPKHLITATGQRVTLRCSPRSGDLSVYWYQQSLDQGLQFLIQYYNGEERAKGNILERFSAQQFPDLHSELNLSSLELGDSALYFCASSPGGEAYEQYFGPGTRLTVT.